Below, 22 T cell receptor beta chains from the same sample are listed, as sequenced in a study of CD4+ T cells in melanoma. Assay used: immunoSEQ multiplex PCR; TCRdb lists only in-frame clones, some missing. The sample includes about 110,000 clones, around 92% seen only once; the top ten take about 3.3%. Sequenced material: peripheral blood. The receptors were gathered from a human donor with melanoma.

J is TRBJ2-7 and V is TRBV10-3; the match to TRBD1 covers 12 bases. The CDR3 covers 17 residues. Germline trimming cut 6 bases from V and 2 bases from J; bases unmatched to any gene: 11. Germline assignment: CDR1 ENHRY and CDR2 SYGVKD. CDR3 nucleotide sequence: TGTGCCATCAGCCCGGGACAGGGGGCGGTTTTGGCCTACGAGCAGTACTTC. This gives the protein CAISPGQGAVLAYEQYF.

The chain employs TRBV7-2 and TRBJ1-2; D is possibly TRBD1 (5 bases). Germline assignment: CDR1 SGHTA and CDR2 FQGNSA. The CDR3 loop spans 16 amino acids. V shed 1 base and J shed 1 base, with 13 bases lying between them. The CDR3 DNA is TGTGCCAGCAGCTTAGTGGGAACAGGAGATAACTATGGCTACACCTTC. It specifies CASSLVGTGDNYGYTF.

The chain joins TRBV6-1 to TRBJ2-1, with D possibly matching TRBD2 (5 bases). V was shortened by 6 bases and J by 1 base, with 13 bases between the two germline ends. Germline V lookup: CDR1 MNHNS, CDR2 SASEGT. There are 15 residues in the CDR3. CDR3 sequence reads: CASRDGVRSYNEQFF. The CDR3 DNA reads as TGTGCCAGCAGGGACGGGGTTAGGTCCTACAATGAGCAGTTCTTC.

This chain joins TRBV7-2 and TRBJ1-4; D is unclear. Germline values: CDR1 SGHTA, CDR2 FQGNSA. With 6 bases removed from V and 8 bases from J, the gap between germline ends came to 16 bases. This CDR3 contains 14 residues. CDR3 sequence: CASSTGRWEEKLFF. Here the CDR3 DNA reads TGTGCCAGCAGTACCGGGAGGTGGGAGGAAAAACTGTTTTTT.

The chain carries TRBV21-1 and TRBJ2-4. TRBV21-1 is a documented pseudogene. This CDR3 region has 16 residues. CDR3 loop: CASSPRTSLAKNIQYF. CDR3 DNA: TGTGCCAGCAGCCCTCGGACCTCTCTAGCCAAAAACATTCAGTACTTC.

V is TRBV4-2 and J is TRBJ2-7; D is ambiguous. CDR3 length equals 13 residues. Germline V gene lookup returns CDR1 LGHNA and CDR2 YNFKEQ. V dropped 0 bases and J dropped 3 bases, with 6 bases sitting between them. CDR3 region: CASSQDRIYEQYF. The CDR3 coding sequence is TGTGCCAGCAGCCAAGATCGGATCTACGAGCAGTACTTC.

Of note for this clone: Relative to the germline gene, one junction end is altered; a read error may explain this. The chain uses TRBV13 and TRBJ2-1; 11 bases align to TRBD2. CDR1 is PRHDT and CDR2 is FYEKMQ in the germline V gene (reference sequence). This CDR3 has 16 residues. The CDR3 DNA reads TGTGCCAGCAGCCTAGGGGTAGCGGGAGGGTACAATGAGCAGTTCTTC. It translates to CASSLGVAGGYNEQFF. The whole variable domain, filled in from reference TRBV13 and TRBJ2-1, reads AAGVIQSPRHLIKEKRETATLKCYPIPRHDTVYWYQQGPGQDPQFLISFYEKMQSDKGSIPDRFSAQQFSDYHSELNMSSLELGDSALYFCASSLGVAGGYNEQFFGPGTRLTVL.

The CDR3: CASSSSGGASYNEQFF. CDR3 sequence (DNA): TGTGCCAGCAGCTCGAGCGGGGGGGCCTCCTACAATGAGCAGTTCTTC. The J gene is TRBJ2-1, the V gene TRBV7-3; 10 positions agree with TRBD2. V dropped 4 bases and J dropped 0; count of bases not matched to a gene: 3. Germline CDR1 is SGHTA and CDR2 is FQGTGA. This CDR3 has 16 residues.

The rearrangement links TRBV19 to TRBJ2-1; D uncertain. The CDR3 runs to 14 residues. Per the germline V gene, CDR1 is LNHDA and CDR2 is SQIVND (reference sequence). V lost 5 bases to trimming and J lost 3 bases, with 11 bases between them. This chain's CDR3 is CASSYETDYNEQFF. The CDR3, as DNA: TGTGCCAGTAGTTACGAGACGGACTACAATGAGCAGTTCTTC.

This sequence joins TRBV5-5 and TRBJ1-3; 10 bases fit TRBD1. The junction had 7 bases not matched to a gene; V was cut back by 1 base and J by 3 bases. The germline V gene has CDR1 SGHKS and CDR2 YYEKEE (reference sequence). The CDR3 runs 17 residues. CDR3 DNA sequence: TGTGCCAGCAGCTTGCGGGACAGGGGATCGGGTGGAAACACCATATATTTT. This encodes CASSLRDRGSGGNTIYF.

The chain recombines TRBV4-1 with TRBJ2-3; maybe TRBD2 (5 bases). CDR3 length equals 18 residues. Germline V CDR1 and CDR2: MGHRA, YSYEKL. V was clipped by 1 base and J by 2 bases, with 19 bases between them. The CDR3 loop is CASSQAAGTSSLTDTQYF. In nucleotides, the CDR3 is TGCGCCAGCAGCCAAGCCGCGGGTACCAGTTCCCTCACAGATACGCAGTATTTT.

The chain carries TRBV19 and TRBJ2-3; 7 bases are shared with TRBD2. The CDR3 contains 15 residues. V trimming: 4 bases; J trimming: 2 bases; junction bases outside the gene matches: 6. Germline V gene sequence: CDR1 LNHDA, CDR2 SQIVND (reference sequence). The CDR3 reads CASSKGRGNTDTQYF. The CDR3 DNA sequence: TGTGCCAGTAGTAAGGGGCGGGGGAACACAGATACGCAGTATTTT.

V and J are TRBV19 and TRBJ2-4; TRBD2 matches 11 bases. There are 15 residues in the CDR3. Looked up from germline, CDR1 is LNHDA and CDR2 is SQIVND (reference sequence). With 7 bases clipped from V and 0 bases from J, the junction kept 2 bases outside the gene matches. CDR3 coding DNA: TGTGCCAGTACGACTAGCGGGGTAGCCAAAAACATTCAGTACTTC. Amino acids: CASTTSGVAKNIQYF.

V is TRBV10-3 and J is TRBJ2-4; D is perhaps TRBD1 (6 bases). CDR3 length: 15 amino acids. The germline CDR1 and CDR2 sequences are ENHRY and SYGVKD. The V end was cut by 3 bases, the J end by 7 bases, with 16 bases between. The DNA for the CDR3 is TGTGCCATCAGTGAAGCAGGGGATTTGGGGAACATTCAGTACTTC. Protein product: CAISEAGDLGNIQYF.

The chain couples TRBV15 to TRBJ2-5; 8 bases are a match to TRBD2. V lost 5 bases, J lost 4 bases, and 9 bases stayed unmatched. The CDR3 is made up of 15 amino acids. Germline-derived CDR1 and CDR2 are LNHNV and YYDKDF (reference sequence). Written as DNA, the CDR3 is TGTGCCACCAGCGACGGGACTAGTCCTGCAGAGACCCAGTACTTC. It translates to CATSDGTSPAETQYF.

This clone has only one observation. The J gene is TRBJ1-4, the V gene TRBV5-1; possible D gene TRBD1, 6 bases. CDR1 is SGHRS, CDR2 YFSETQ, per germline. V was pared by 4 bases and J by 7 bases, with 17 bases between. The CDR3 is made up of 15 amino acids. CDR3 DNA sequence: TGCGCCAGCAGCCCCCTGGGGGCGGTGGGTGAAAAACTGTTTTTT. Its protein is CASSPLGAVGEKLFF.

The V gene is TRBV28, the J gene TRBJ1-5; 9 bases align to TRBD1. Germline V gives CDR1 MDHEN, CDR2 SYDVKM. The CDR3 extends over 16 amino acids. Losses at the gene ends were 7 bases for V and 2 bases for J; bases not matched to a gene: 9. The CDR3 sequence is CASIINRGLGNQPQHF. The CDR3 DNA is TGTGCCAGCATCATCAACAGGGGGCTCGGCAATCAGCCCCAGCATTTT.

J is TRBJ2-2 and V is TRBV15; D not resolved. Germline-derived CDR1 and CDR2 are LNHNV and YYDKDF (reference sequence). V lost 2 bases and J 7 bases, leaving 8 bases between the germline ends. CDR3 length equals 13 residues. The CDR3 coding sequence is TGTGCCACCAGCAGATCCCTTAACGGGGAGCTGTTTTTT. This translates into CATSRSLNGELFF.

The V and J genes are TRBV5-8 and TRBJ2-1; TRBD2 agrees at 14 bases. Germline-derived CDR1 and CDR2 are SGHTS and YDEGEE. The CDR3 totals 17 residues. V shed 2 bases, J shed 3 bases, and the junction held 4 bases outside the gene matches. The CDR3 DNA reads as TGTGCCAGCAGCTTTACAGGGACTAGCGGGGGCTACAATGAGCAGTTCTTC. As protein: CASSFTGTSGGYNEQFF.

The CDR3 DNA is TGTGCCAGCAGTTACGACTCTAGCGGGGGGGCCGGGGAGCTGTTTTTT. Translating it yields CASSYDSSGGAGELFF. The V call is TRBV6-6, the J call TRBJ2-2; 12 nucleotides line up with TRBD2. With 2 bases clipped from V and 6 bases from J, the junction kept 4 bases outside the gene matches. This CDR3 region has 16 residues. The germline V gene encodes CDR1 MNHNY and CDR2 SVGAGI (reference sequence).

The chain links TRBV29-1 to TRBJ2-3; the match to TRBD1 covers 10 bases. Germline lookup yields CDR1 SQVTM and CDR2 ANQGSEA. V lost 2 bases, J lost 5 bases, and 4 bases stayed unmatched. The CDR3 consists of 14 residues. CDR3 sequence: CSVEPWTGGDTQYF. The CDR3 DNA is TGCAGCGTTGAACCCTGGACAGGGGGAGATACGCAGTATTTT.

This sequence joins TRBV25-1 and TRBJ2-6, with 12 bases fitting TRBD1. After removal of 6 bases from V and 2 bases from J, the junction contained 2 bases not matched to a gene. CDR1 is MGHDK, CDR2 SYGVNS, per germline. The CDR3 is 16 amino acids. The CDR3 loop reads CASRGDRGPGANVLTF. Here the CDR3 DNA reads TGTGCCAGCAGGGGGGACAGGGGGCCTGGGGCCAACGTCCTGACTTTC.